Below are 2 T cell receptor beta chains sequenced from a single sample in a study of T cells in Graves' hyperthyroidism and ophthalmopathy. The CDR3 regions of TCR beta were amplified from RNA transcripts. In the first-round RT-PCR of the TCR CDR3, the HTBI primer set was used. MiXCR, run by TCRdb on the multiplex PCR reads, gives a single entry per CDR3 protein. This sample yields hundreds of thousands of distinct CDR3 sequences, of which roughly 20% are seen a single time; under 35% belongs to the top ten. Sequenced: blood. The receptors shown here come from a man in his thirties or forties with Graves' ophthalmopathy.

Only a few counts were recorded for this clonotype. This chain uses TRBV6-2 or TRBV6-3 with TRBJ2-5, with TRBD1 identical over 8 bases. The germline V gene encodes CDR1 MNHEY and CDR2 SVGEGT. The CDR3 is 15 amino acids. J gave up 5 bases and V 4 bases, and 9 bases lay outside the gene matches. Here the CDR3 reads CASSSHRTGTETQYF. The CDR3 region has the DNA TGTGCCAGCAGTTCCCACCGGACAGGGACGGAGACCCAGTACTTC.

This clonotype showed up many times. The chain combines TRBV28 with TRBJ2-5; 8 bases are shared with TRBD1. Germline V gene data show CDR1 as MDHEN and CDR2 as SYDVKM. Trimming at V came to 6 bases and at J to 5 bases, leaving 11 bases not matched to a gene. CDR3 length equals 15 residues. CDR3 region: CASSPAAGGLETQYF. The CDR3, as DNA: TGTGCCAGCAGCCCCGCGGCAGGGGGCTTGGAGACCCAGTACTTC.